The rows below give T cell receptor beta chains drawn from one sample of a study of human T cells and chemical hapten exposure. One entry per CDR3 protein results from TCRdb running MiXCR on the RACE reads. There are about 130,000 distinct CDR3 sequences in the sample; around 8.2% occur only once, and 1.5% to 2% lies in the top ten. Specimen: whole blood. Every receptor here comes from a male donor in good health. Some clones in this sample may be carry-over from other donors' samples. Both conserved end residues are part of each CDR3. The order of the fields is clone size, V gene, D gene, J gene, CDR3 protein, CDR3 DNA. D genes are given only for firm matches. Only some rows state a clone size, as once, few, many or a class for expanded clones.

abundance: few
v_gene: TRBV5-1
d_gene: NA
j_gene: TRBJ2-7
CDR3aa: CASSLDRGESYEQYF
CDR3nt: TGCGCCAGCAGTTTGGACCGGGGCGAATCCTACGAGCAGTACTTC

abundance: few
v_gene: TRBV4-1
d_gene: NA
j_gene: TRBJ2-7
CDR3aa: CASSQEAGVSYEQYF
CDR3nt: TGCGCCAGCAGCCAAGAGGCAGGGGTCTCCTACGAGCAGTACTTC

abundance: NA
v_gene: TRBV14
d_gene: TRBD1
j_gene: TRBJ2-7
CDR3aa: CASSPGQGPIYEQYF
CDR3nt: TGTGCCAGCAGCCCCGGACAGGGGCCTATCTACGAGCAGTACTTC

abundance: few
v_gene: TRBV27
d_gene: NA
j_gene: TRBJ2-7
CDR3aa: CASSFGGLNEQYF
CDR3nt: TGTGCCAGCAGTTTTGGAGGTCTTAACGAGCAGTACTTC

abundance: few
v_gene: TRBV7-6
d_gene: NA
j_gene: TRBJ2-5
CDR3aa: CASSSSGFQETQYF
CDR3nt: TGTGCCAGCAGCTCTTCGGGGTTCCAAGAGACCCAGTACTTC

abundance: NA
v_gene: TRBV7-9
d_gene: NA
j_gene: TRBJ2-1
CDR3aa: CASGPGGSSYNEQFF
CDR3nt: TGTGCCAGCGGACCAGGTGGGAGCTCCTACAATGAGCAGTTCTTC

abundance: few
v_gene: TRBV12-3/TRBV12-4
d_gene: NA
j_gene: TRBJ1-2
CDR3aa: CASSPGRTVNYGYTF
CDR3nt: TGTGCCAGCAGCCCTGGACGGACCGTCAACTATGGCTACACCTTC

abundance: many
v_gene: TRBV2
d_gene: TRBD1
j_gene: TRBJ1-5
CDR3aa: CASSGGQGRNQPQHF
CDR3nt: TGTGCCAGCAGTGGAGGACAGGGTCGGAATCAGCCCCAGCATTTT

abundance: NA
v_gene: TRBV5-1
d_gene: NA
j_gene: TRBJ2-7
CDR3aa: CASSLGTDYEQYF
CDR3nt: TGCGCCAGCAGCTTAGGGACGGATTACGAGCAGTACTTC

abundance: many
v_gene: TRBV7-2
d_gene: NA
j_gene: TRBJ1-5
CDR3aa: CASSLAGVYNQPQHF
CDR3nt: TGTGCCAGCAGCTTAGCGGGCGTGTACAATCAGCCCCAGCATTTT

abundance: NA
v_gene: TRBV27
d_gene: NA
j_gene: TRBJ1-4
CDR3aa: CASRPQGRLNEKLFF
CDR3nt: TGTGCCAGCAGGCCACAGGGACGTCTTAATGAAAAACTGTTTTTT

abundance: NA
v_gene: TRBV6-2/TRBV6-3
d_gene: NA
j_gene: TRBJ1-1
CDR3aa: CASSYMVRANTEAFF
CDR3nt: TGTGCCAGCAGTTATATGGTGCGGGCGAACACTGAAGCTTTCTTT

abundance: many
v_gene: TRBV20-1
d_gene: TRBD2
j_gene: TRBJ2-1
CDR3aa: CSTLAGGTYNEQFF
CDR3nt: TGCAGTACTTTAGCGGGGGGAACCTACAATGAGCAGTTCTTC

abundance: many
v_gene: TRBV11-1
d_gene: NA
j_gene: TRBJ1-2
CDR3aa: CASSPATDYGYTF
CDR3nt: TGTGCCAGCAGCCCGGCGACGGACTATGGCTACACCTTC

abundance: NA
v_gene: TRBV19
d_gene: TRBD2
j_gene: TRBJ2-1
CDR3aa: CASSIRPLASGPYNEQFF
CDR3nt: TGTGCCAGTAGTATCCGACCTTTGGCTAGCGGGCCTTACAATGAGCAGTTCTTC

abundance: NA
v_gene: TRBV12-5
d_gene: NA
j_gene: TRBJ1-2
CDR3aa: CASGQRVYGYTF
CDR3nt: TGTGCTAGTGGTCAGAGGGTTTATGGCTACACCTTC

abundance: many
v_gene: TRBV3-1
d_gene: TRBD2
j_gene: TRBJ2-5
CDR3aa: CASSASGGRQETQYF
CDR3nt: TGTGCCAGCAGCGCTAGCGGGGGGCGCCAAGAGACCCAGTACTTC

abundance: NA
v_gene: TRBV6-5
d_gene: TRBD1
j_gene: TRBJ1-2
CDR3aa: CASSYRDRGVYGYTF
CDR3nt: TGTGCCAGCAGTTACCGGGACAGGGGAGTCTATGGCTACACCTTC

abundance: NA
v_gene: TRBV20-1
d_gene: TRBD2
j_gene: TRBJ2-1
CDR3aa: CSARVSSGGAYNEQFF
CDR3nt: TGCAGTGCTAGAGTTTCTAGCGGGGGGGCCTACAATGAGCAGTTCTTC

abundance: many
v_gene: TRBV9
d_gene: NA
j_gene: TRBJ2-3
CDR3aa: CASSLGGTPSGTQYF
CDR3nt: TGTGCCAGCAGCTTAGGCGGCACACCGAGCGGTACGCAGTATTTT

abundance: few
v_gene: TRBV21-1
d_gene: NA
j_gene: TRBJ2-7
CDR3aa: CASSKAPKSTHEQYF
CDR3nt: TGTGCCAGCAGCAAAGCGCCCAAATCGACCCACGAGCAGTACTTC

abundance: few
v_gene: TRBV5-4
d_gene: NA
j_gene: TRBJ2-1
CDR3aa: CASSLGVADSYNEQFF
CDR3nt: TGTGCCAGCAGCTTGGGCGTGGCTGATTCCTACAATGAGCAGTTCTTC

abundance: many
v_gene: TRBV7-2
d_gene: TRBD2
j_gene: TRBJ2-2
CDR3aa: CASSLGGPGGRYVSTGELFF
CDR3nt: TGTGCCAGCAGCCTAGGAGGCCCGGGCGGGAGATATGTTAGCACCGGGGAGCTGTTTTTT

abundance: NA
v_gene: TRBV19
d_gene: NA
j_gene: TRBJ2-1
CDR3aa: CASSMTGSYNEQFF
CDR3nt: TGTGCCAGTAGTATGACAGGTTCCTACAATGAGCAGTTCTTC